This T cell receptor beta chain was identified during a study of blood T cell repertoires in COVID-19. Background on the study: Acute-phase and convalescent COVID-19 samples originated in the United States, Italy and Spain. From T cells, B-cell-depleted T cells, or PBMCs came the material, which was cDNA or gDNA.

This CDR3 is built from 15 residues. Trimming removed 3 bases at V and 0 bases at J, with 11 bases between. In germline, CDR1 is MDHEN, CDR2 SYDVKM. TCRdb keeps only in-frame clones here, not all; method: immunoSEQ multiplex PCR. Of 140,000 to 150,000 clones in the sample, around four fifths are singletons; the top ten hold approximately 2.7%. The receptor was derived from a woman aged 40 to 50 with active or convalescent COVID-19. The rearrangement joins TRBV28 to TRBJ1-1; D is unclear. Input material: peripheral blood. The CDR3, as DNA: TGTGCCAGCAGTTTTATGAGGGCCGTGAACACTGAAGCTTTCTTT. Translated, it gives CASSFMRAVNTEAFF.